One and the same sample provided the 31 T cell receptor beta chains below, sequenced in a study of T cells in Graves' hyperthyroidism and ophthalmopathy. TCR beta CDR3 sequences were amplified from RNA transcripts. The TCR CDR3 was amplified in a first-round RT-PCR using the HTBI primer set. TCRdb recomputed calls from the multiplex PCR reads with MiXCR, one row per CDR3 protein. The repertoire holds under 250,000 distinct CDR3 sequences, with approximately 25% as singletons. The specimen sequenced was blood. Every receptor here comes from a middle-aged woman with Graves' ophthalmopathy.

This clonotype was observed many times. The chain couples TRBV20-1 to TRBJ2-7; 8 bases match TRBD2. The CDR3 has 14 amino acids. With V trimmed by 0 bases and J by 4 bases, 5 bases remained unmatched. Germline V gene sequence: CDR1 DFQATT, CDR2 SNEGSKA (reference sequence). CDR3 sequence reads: CSARDQRELYEQYF. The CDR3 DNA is TGCAGTGCTAGAGATCAGCGGGAGTTGTACGAGCAGTACTTC.

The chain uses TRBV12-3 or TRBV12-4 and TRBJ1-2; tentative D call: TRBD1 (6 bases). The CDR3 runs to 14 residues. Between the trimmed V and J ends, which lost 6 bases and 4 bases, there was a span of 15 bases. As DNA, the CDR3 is TGTGCCAGCAGGGGGGACCTGGACAGCTATGGCTACACCTTC. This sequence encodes CASRGDLDSYGYTF.

The CDR3 DNA reads as TGTGCCAGCTCACTTTCCAGGGGACCTGGCGGGGAGCTGTTTTTT. Translation: CASSLSRGPGGELFF. The chain links TRBV18 to TRBJ2-2, with TRBD1 as a possible D gene (6 bases). V dropped 4 bases and J dropped 7 bases, with 16 bases sitting between them. Per the germline V gene, CDR1 is KGHSH and CDR2 is LQKENI. This CDR3 has 15 amino acids. Full variable domain (outside the CDR3, taken from reference TRBV18 and TRBJ2-2): NAGVMQNPRHLVRRRGQEARLRCSPMKGHSHVYWYRQLPEEGLKFMVYLQKENIIDESGMPKERFSAEFPKEGPSILRIQQVVRGDSAAYFCASSLSRGPGGELFFGEGSRLTVL.

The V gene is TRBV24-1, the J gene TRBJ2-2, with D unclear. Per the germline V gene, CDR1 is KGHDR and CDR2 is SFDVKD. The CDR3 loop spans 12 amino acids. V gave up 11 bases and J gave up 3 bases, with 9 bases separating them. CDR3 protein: CAIDTDTGELFF. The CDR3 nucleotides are TGTGCCATTGACACGGACACCGGGGAGCTGTTTTTT.

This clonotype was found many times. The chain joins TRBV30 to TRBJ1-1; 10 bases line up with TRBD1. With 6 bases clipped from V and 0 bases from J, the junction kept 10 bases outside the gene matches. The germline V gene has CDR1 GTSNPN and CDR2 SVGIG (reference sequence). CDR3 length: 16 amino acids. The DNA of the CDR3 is TGTGCCTGCAGCCGGGACAGGGGCTTCATGAACACTGAAGCTTTCTTT. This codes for CACSRDRGFMNTEAFF.

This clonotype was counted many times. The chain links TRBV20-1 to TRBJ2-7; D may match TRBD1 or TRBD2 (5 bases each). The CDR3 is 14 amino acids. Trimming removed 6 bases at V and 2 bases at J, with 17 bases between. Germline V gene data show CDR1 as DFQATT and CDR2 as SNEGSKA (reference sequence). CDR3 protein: CSATVWDPTYEQYF. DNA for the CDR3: TGCAGTGCAACAGTGTGGGACCCGACCTACGAGCAGTACTTC.

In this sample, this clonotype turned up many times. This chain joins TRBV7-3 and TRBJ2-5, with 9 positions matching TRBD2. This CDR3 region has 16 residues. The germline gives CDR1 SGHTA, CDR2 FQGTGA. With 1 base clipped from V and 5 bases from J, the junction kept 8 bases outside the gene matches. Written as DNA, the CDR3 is TGTGCCAGCAGCTTAATGGGTCAGCGGGGGGTCGAGACCCAGTACTTC. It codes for CASSLMGQRGVETQYF.

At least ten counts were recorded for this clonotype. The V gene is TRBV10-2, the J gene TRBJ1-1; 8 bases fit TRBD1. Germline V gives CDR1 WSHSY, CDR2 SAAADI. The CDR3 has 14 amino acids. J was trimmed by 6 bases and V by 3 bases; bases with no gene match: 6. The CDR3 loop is CASSDWTGIPEAFF. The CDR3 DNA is TGCGCCAGCAGTGACTGGACAGGGATACCTGAAGCTTTCTTT.

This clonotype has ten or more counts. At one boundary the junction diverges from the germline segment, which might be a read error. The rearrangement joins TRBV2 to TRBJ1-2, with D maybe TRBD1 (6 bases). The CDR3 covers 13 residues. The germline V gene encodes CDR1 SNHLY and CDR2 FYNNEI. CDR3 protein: CAIGVRGYTGYIF. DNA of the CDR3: TGTGCCATCGGGGTCAGGGGCTACACTGGCTACATCTTC.

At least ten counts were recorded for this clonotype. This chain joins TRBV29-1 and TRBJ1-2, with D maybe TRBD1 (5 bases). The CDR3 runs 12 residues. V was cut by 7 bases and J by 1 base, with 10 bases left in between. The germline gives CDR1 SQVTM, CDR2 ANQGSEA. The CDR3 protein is CSAGDLNYGYTF. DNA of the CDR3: TGCAGCGCGGGGGATCTTAACTATGGCTACACCTTC. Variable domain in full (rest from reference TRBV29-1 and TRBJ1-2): SAVISQKPSRDICQRGTSLTIQCQVDSQVTMMFWYRQQPGQSLTLIATANQGSEATYESGFVIDKFPISRPNLTFSTLTVSNMSPEDSSIYLCSAGDLNYGYTFGSGTRLTVV.

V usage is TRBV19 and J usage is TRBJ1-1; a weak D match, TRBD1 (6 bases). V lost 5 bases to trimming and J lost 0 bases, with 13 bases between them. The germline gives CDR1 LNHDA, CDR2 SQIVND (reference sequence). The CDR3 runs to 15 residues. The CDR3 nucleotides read TGTGCCAGTAGTCTGCGGACAGACCTGAACACTGAAGCTTTCTTT. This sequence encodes CASSLRTDLNTEAFF. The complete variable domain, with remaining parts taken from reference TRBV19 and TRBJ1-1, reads DGGITQSPKYLFRKEGQNVTLSCEQNLNHDAMYWYRQDPGQGLRLIYYSQIVNDFQKGDIAEGYSVSREKKESFPLTVTSAQKNPTAFYLCASSLRTDLNTEAFFGQGTRLTVV.

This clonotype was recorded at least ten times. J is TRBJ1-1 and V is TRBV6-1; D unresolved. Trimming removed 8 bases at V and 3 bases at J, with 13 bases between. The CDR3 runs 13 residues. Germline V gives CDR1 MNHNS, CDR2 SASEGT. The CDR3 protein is CASGEGRHTEAFF. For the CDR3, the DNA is TGTGCCAGCGGAGAAGGGCGGCACACTGAAGCTTTCTTT.

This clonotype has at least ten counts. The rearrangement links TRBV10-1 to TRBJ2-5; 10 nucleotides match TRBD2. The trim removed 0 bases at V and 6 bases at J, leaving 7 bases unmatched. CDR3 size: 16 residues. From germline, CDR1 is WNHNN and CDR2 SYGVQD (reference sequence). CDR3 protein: CASSESIAGGIKTQYF. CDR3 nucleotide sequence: TGCGCCAGCAGTGAGTCCATAGCGGGAGGTATCAAGACCCAGTACTTC.

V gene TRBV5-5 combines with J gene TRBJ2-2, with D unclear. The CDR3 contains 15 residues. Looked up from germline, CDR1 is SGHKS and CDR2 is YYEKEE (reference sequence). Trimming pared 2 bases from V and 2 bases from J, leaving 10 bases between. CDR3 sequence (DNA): TGTGCCAGCAGCTTCGGTTTTAGCAACACCGGGGAGCTGTTTTTT. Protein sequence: CASSFGFSNTGELFF.

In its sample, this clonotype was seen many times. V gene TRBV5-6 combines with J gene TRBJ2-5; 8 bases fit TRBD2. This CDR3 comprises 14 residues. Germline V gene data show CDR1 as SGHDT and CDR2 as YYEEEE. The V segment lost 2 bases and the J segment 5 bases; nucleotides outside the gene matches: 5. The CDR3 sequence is CASSFGSGSETQYF. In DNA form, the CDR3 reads TGTGCCAGCAGCTTTGGGAGCGGGAGTGAGACCCAGTACTTC.

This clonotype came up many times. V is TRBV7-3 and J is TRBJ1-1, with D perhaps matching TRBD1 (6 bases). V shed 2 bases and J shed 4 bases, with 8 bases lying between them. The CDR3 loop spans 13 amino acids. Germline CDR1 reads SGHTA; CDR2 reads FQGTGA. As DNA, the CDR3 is TGTGCCAGCAGCTTAGCAGGGGTCACTGAAGCTTTCTTT. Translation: CASSLAGVTEAFF.

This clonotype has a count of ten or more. The CDR3 sequence is CASSRHGTGGAGRAYNEQFF. In DNA form, the CDR3 reads TGTGCCAGCAGCCGACACGGGACAGGGGGCGCAGGGCGGGCCTACAATGAGCAGTTCTTC. The chain combines TRBV11-2 with TRBJ2-1, with 12 nucleotides matching TRBD1. The trim removed 5 bases at V and 2 bases at J, leaving 16 bases unmatched. Germline CDR1 SGHAT, CDR2 FQNNGV. The CDR3 extends over 20 amino acids.

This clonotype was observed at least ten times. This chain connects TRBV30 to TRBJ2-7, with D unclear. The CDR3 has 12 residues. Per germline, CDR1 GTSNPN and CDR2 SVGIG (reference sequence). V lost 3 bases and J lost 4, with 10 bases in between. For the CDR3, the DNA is TGTGCCTGGAGCGGGTCGAGGTACGAGCAGTACTTC. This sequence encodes CAWSGSRYEQYF.

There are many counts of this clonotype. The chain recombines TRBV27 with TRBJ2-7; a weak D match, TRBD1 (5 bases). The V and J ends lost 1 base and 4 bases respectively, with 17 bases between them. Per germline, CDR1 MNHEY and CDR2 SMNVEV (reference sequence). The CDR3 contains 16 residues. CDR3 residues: CASSLWGVGSLYEQYF. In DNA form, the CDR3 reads TGTGCCAGCAGTTTATGGGGCGTAGGGTCTTTGTACGAGCAGTACTTC.

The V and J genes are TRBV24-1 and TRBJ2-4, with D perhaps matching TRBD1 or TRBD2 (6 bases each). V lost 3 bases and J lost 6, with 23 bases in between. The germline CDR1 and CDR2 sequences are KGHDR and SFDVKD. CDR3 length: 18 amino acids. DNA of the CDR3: TGTGCCACCAGTGATGAGAGGGGGGACGACGATTATTCAAACATTCAGTACTTC. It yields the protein CATSDERGDDDYSNIQYF.

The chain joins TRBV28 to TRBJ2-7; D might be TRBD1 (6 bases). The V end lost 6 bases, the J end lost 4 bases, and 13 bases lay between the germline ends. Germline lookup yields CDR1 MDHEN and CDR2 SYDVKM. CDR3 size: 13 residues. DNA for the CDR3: TGTGCCAGCAGCGTCCGGGACAATTACGAGCAGTACTTC. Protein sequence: CASSVRDNYEQYF. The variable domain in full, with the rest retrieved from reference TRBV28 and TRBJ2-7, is DVKVTQSSRYLVKRTGEKVFLECVQDMDHENMFWYRQDPGLGLRLIYFSYDVKMKEKGDIPEGYSVSREKKERFSLILESASTNQTSMYLCASSVRDNYEQYFGPGTRLTVT.

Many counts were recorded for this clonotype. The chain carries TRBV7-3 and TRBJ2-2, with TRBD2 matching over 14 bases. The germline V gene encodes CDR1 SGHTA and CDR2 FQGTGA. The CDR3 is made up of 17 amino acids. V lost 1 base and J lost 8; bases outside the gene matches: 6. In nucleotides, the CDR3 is TGTGCCAGCAGCTTAAAGGGGACTAGCGGGAGCTTGGGGGAGCTGTTTTTT. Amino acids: CASSLKGTSGSLGELFF.

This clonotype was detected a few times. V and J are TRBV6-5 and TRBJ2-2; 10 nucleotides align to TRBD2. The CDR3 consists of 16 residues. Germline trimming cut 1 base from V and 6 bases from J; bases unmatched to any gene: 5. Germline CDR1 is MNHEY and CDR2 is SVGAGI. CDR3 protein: CASSYFLAGVSGELFF. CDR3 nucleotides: TGTGCCAGCAGTTACTTTCTAGCGGGAGTGTCCGGGGAGCTGTTTTTT.

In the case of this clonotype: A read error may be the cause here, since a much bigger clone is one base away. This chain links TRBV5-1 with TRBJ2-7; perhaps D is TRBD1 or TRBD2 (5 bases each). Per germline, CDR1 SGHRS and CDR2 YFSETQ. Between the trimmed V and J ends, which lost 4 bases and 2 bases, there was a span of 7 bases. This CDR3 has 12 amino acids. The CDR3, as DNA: TGCGCCAGCAGCCGGGACCCCTACGAGCAGTACTTC. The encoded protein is CASSRDPYEQYF.

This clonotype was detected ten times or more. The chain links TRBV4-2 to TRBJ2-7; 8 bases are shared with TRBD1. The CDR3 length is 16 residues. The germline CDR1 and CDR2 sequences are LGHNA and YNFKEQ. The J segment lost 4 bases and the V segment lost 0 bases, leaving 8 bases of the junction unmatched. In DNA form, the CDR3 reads TGTGCCAGCAGCCAAGATAGGCGAGACAGGGGTTACGAGCAGTACTTC. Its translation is CASSQDRRDRGYEQYF.

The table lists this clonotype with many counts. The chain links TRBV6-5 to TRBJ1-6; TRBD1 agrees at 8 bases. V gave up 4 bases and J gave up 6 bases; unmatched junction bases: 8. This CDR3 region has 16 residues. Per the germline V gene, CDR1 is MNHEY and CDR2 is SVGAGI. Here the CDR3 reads CASSLSRGRFNSPLHF. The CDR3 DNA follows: TGTGCCAGCAGTTTATCCAGGGGGCGATTTAATTCACCCCTCCACTTT.

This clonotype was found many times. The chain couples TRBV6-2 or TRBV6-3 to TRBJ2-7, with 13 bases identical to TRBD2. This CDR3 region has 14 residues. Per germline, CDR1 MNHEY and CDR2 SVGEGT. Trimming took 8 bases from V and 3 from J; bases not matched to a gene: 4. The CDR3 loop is CASARTSGSYEQYF. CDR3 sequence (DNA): TGTGCCAGCGCCAGGACTAGCGGGAGCTACGAGCAGTACTTC.

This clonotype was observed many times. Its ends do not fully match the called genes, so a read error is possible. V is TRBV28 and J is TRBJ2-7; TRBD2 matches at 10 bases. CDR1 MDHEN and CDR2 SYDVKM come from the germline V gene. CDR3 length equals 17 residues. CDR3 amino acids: CASSLFASGRVSHEQYF. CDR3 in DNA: TGTGCCAGCAGTTTATTCGCTAGCGGGAGAGTCTCCCACGAGCAGTACTTC.

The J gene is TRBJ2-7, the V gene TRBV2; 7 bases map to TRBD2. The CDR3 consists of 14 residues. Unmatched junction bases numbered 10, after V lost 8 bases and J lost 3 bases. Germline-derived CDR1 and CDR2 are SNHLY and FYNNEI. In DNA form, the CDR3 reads TGTGCCAGCGGCGTCGGGGGGATGAACTACGAGCAGTACTTC. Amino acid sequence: CASGVGGMNYEQYF.

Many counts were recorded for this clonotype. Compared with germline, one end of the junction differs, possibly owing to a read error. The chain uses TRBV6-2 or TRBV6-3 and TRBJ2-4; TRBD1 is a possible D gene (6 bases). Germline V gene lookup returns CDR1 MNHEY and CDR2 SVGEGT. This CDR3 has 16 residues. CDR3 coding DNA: TGTGCCACCAGTTACGGAGTATGGGGGCGCGGAAACATTCAGTACTTC. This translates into CATSYGVWGRGNIQYF.

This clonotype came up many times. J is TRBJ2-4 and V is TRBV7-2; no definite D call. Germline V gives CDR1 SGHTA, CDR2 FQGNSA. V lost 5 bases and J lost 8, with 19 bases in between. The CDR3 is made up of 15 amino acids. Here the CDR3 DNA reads TGTGCCAGCAGCCAGAGATACAGCCTAAGGGACATTCAGTACTTC. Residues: CASSQRYSLRDIQYF.